This TCR beta chain was sequenced in a study of shared clonotypes between healthy human individuals. Sequencing was performed with immunoSEQ multiplex PCR; in TCRdb, only in-frame clones are kept and a portion is missing. Of about 2.1 million clones listed, 90% to 95% were seen once; the top ten hold 1.5% to 2%. Naivety among CD8 cells was defined by CD45RO negativity and positive CCR7 selection, thereby excluding terminally differentiated effector memory CD45RA+ cells. CDR3 length: 17 residues. The V end lost 0 bases, the J end lost 2 bases, and 17 bases lay between the germline ends. The germline V gene encodes CDR1 MNHNS and CDR2 SASEGT.

This clonotype originated in a man in his late teens or twenties in good health. Some clones in this sample may be carry-over from other donors' samples. The sequenced sample consisted of naive CD8+ T cells from PBMCs. This sequence joins TRBV6-1 and TRBJ2-7; weak D call: TRBD1 (5 bases). The CDR3 loop is CASSEALDTPFTYEQYF. CDR3 nucleotide sequence: TGTGCCAGCAGTGAAGCTCTGGACACCCCCTTCACCTACGAGCAGTACTTC.